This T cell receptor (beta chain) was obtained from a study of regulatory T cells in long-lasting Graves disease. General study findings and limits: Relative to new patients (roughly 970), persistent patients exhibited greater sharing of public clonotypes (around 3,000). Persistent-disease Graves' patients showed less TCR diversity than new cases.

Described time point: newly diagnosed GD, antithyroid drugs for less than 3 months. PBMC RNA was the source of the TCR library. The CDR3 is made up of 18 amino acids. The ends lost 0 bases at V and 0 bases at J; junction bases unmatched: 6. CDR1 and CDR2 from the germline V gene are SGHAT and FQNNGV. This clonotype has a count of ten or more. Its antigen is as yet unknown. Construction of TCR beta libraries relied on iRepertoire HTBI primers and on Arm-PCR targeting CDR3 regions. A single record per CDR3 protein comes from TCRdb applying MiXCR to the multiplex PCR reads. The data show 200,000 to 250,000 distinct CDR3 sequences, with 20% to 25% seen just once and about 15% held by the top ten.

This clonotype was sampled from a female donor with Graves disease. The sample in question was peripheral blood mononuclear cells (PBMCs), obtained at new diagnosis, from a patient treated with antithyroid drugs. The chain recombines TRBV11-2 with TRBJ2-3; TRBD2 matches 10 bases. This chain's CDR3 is CASSLDLNSGRSTDTQYF. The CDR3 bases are TGTGCCAGCAGCTTAGATCTAAATAGCGGGAGGAGCACAGATACGCAGTATTTT.